This TCR beta chain was documented in a study of blood T cell repertoires in COVID-19. Across the study: The origin of the acute and convalescent COVID-19 samples was the United States, Italy and Spain. Sources were T cells, B-cell-depleted T cells, or PBMCs; the material itself was cDNA or gDNA.

Germline V gene sequence: CDR1 SGHAT, CDR2 FQNNGV. This CDR3 is built from 19 residues. Losses at the gene ends were 4 bases for V and 0 bases for J; bases not matched to a gene: 13. Source study methods: How many nucleated cells were present was estimated from reference gene primer amplification. Using immunoSEQ multiplex PCR, the repertoire was profiled, and TCRdb retains in-frame clones only, with some absent. V and J calls and clone size come straight from that table; D and trimming were deduced from the DNA. The sample contains about 70,000 clones, approximately 90% of which appear only once. The rearrangement uses TRBV11-2 and TRBJ1-4; 8 bases are a match to TRBD1. The specimen was peripheral blood. The source is a human donor in a cohort sampled during active COVID-19. CDR3 sequence (DNA): TGTGCCAGCAGCTCCTGGACAGGGCCTGAGGGGGCAACTAATGAAAAACTGTTTTTT. Translated: CASSSWTGPEGATNEKLFF.